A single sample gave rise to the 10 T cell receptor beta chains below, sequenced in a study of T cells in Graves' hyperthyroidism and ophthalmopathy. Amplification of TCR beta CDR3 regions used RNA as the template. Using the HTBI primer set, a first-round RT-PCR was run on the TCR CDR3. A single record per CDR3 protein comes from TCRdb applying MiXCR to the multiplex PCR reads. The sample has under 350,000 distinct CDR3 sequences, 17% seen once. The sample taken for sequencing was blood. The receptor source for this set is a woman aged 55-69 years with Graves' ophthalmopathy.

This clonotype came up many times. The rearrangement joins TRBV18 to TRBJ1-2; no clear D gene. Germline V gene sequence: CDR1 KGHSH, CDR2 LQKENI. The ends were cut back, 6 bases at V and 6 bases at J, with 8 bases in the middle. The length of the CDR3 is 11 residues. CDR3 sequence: CASSGQDGYTF. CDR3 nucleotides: TGTGCCAGCTCCGGGCAAGATGGCTACACCTTC.

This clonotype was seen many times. Here the CDR3 DNA reads TGCAGTGCTGGGGACCCACTGTCTACGCAGTATTTT. This codes for CSAGDPLSTQYF. This chain connects TRBV20-1 to TRBJ2-3, with D perhaps matching TRBD1 or TRBD2 (5 bases each). This CDR3 has 12 amino acids. Germline V CDR1 and CDR2: DFQATT, SNEGSKA (reference sequence). The V end was cut by 5 bases, the J end by 8 bases, with 14 bases between.

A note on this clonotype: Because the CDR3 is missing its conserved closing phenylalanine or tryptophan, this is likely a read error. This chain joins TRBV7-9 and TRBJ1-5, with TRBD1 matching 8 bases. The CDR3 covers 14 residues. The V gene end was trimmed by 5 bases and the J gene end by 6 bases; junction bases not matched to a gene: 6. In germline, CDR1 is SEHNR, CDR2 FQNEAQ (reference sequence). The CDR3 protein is CASSPTGASQPQHL. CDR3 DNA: TGTGCCAGCAGCCCGACAGGGGCCAGTCAGCCCCAGCATCTT.

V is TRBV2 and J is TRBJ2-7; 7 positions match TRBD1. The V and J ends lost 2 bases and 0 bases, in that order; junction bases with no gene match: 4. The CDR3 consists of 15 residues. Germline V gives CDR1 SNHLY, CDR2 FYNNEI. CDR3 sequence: CASSEIRTGSYEQYF. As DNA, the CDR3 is TGTGCCAGCAGTGAAATAAGGACAGGCTCCTACGAGCAGTACTTC.

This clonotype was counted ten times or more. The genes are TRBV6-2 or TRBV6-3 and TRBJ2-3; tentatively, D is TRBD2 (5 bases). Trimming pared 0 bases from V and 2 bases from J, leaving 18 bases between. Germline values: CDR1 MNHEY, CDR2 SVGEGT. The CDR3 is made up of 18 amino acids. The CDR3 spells CASSYSRVGWEPTDTQYF. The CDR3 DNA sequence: TGTGCCAGCAGTTACTCGAGAGTTGGTTGGGAGCCCACAGATACGCAGTATTTT.

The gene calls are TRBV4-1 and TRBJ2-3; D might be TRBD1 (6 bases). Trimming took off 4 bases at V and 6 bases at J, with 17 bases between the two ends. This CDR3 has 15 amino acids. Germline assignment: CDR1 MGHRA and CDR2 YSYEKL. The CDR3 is CASSRGTTAADTQYF. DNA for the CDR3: TGCGCCAGCAGCCGAGGGACAACCGCGGCGGATACGCAGTATTTT.

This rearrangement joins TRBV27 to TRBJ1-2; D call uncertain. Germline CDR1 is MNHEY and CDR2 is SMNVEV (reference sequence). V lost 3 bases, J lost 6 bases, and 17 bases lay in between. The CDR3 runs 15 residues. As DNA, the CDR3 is TGTGCCAGCAGTTTCCTCGAGAGGCAACGGGATGGCTACACCTTC. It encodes CASSFLERQRDGYTF.

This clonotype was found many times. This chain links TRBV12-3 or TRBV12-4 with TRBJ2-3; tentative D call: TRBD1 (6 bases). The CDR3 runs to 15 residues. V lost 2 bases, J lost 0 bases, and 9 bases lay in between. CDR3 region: CASSLRTASTDTQYF. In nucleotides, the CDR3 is TGTGCCAGCAGTTTAAGGACAGCCAGCACAGATACGCAGTATTTT.

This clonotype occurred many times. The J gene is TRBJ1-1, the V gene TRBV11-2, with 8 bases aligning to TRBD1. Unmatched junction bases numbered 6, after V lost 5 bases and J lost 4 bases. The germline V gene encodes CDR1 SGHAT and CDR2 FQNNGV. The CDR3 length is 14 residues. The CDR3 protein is CASSPDRVGTEAFF. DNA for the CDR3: TGTGCCAGCAGCCCGGACAGGGTGGGCACTGAAGCTTTCTTT. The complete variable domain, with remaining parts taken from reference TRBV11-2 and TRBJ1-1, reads EAGVAQSPRYKIIEKRQSVAFWCNPISGHATLYWYQQILGQGPKLLIQFQNNGVVDDSQLPKDRFSAERLKGVDSTLKIQPAKLEDSAVYLCASSPDRVGTEAFFGQGTRLTVV.

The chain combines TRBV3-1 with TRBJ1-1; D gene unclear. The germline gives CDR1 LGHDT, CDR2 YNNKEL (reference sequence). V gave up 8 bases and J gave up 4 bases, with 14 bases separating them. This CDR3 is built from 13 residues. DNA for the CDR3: TGTGCCAGCTCACGGGCAGAAAGCACTGAAGCTTTCTTT. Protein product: CASSRAESTEAFF.